This T cell receptor (beta chain) stems from a study of spatial heterogeneity in lung cancer. This CDR3 has 13 amino acids. Deletions cut 3 bases from V and 6 bases from J, with 13 bases between. Looked up from germline, CDR1 is GTSNPN and CDR2 is SVGIG (reference sequence). This clonotype was picked up many times. Because this beta chain is a stray read in a library intended to capture alpha chains, its abundance should not be given much weight. MiXCR was run by TCRdb on the 5' RACE reads, yielding one entry per CDR3 protein. The sample yields some 16,000 distinct CDR3 sequences, just over 3.5% seen once. Documented time point: sample taken at primary tumor resection.

The chain has TRBV30 and TRBJ2-3; D call uncertain. Source: normal lung tissue next to the tumor, taken at surgery. The sequence derives from a male donor with early-stage non-small cell lung cancer. CDR3 in amino acids: CAWSGSAGDTQYF. The CDR3, as DNA: TGTGCCTGGAGCGGCTCTGCTGGTGATACGCAGTATTTT.